Listed below are T cell receptor beta chains from one sample, sequenced in a study of T cells after yellow fever vaccination. TCRdb used MiXCR to reprocess the 5' RACE reads, holding one entry per CDR3 protein. The data contain under 100,000 distinct CDR3 sequences, less than 6% of them singletons. This material consisted of CD8+ T cells sorted from PBMCs, taken 10 days after the yellow fever booster vaccination. The origin of the receptors is a man aged 18 to 30 who received the YFV17D yellow fever vaccine. CDR3s include the opening cysteine and the closing phenylalanine or tryptophan. Each record gives: D gene, J gene, V gene, clone size, CDR3 protein, CDR3 DNA. D genes are given only for firm matches. Rows give clone size only sometimes, using once, few, many, or a class for an expanded clone.

>TRBD2|TRBJ2-3|TRBV7-6|.
CASSLAQAGGPALAQYF
TGTGCCAGCAGCTTAGCACAAGCGGGGGGCCCAGCCTTAGCGCAGTATTTT
>.|TRBJ2-1|TRBV27|few
CASSPWRVHNEQFF
TGTGCCAGCAGTCCCTGGCGGGTACACAATGAGCAGTTCTTC
>.|TRBJ2-5|TRBV20-1|.
CSARDAEQETQYF
TGCAGTGCCCGAGACGCAGAACAAGAGACCCAGTACTTC
>TRBD1|TRBJ1-1|TRBV4-3|.
CASSTIPSGTANTEAFF
TGCGCCAGCAGCACAATACCCTCCGGGACAGCGAACACTGAAGCTTTCTTT
>.|TRBJ1-2|TRBV5-1|many
CASSLMGGPYGYTF
TGCGCCAGCAGCTTGATGGGGGGCCCCTATGGCTACACCTTC
>.|TRBJ1-6|TRBV9|.
CASSRGGADGSYNSPLHF
TGTGCCAGCAGCCGGGGGGGTGCCGATGGTTCCTATAATTCACCCCTCCACTTT
>TRBD1|TRBJ2-7|TRBV5-1|many
CASSPRDRGSYEQYF
TGCGCCAGCAGCCCCCGGGACAGAGGCTCCTACGAGCAGTACTTC
>.|TRBJ1-4|TRBV29-1|.
CSALVLGLNIF
TGCAGCGCGCTTGTCCTCGGGCTAAACATTTTT
>TRBD2|TRBJ2-1|TRBV4-3|many
CASSQEVLAGGHEQFF
TGCGCCAGCAGCCAAGAGGTATTAGCGGGGGGACATGAGCAGTTCTTC
>.|TRBJ2-4|TRBV20-1|few
CSAHHGGGLAKNIQYF
TGCAGTGCCCACCACGGAGGGGGGTTGGCCAAAAACATTCAGTACTTC
>.|TRBJ2-2|TRBV6-2/TRBV6-3|.
CASSYSATEANTGELFF
TGTGCCAGCAGTTACTCCGCGACGGAAGCGAACACCGGGGAGCTGTTTTTT
>.|TRBJ1-1|TRBV20-1|.
CSARKGGNTEAFF
TGCAGTGCCCGGAAAGGGGGGAACACTGAAGCTTTCTTT
>.|TRBJ2-5|TRBV5-1|.
CASSGGVSFNQETQYF
TGCGCCAGCAGCGGCGGGGTTAGTTTTAACCAAGAGACCCAGTACTTC
>.|TRBJ1-2|TRBV5-6|few
CASSPQAPGIYGYTF
TGTGCCAGCAGCCCGCAGGCCCCGGGGATCTATGGCTACACCTTC
>.|TRBJ2-3|TRBV27|many
CASVSWGTDTQYF
TGTGCCAGCGTATCATGGGGCACAGATACGCAGTATTTT
>TRBD1|TRBJ2-1|TRBV4-3|few
CASSQVGTGPDEQFF
TGCGCCAGCAGCCAAGTCGGGACAGGCCCCGATGAGCAGTTCTTC
>.|TRBJ1-2|TRBV6-1|.
CASSQGVRGALGYTF
TGTGCCAGCAGTCAAGGGGTGCGGGGGGCGCTTGGCTACACCTTC
>.|TRBJ1-1|TRBV4-1|.
CASSSNAGDTEAFF
TGCGCCAGCAGCTCCAACGCAGGGGACACTGAAGCTTTCTTT
>TRBD1|TRBJ2-2|TRBV6-1|few
CASRQGAYTGELFF
TGTGCCAGCAGACAGGGGGCTTACACCGGGGAGCTGTTTTTT
>TRBD1|TRBJ1-3|TRBV4-3|.
CASSQDPGGSGSIYF
TGCGCCAGCAGCCAAGATCCAGGGGGGTCTGGGTCCATATATTTT
>.|TRBJ2-3|TRBV20-1|many
CSARDRGGKTDTQYF
TGCAGTGCTAGAGACAGAGGGGGGAAGACAGATACGCAGTATTTT
>.|TRBJ2-5|TRBV29-1|.
CSVEQETQYF
TGCAGCGTTGAACAAGAGACCCAGTACTTC
>.|TRBJ1-1|TRBV4-1|few
CASSQLEVGRTEAFF
TGCGCCAGCAGCCAATTGGAGGTGGGGCGCACTGAAGCTTTCTTT
>.|TRBJ2-7|TRBV14|.
CASSMPPNYEQYF
TGTGCCAGCAGCATGCCCCCAAACTACGAGCAGTACTTC